The entry that follows covers one TCR beta chain sequence. The data stem from a study of blood T cell repertoires in COVID-19. Background on the study: The United States, Italy and Spain supplied acute and convalescent COVID-19 samples. T cells, B-cell-depleted T cells, or PBMCs provided the cDNA or gDNA that served as material.

Seattle participants joined during active infection and were tracked over time. Original handling: By means of reference gene primer amplification, nucleated cell counts were estimated. Sequencing was performed with immunoSEQ multiplex PCR; in TCRdb, only in-frame clones are kept and a portion is missing. The V and J calls and clone size are taken from that table; D and trimming were inferred from the DNA. The table records around 100,000 clones, 89% of them present only once. The germline V and J ends were trimmed by 5 bases and 2 bases, with 3 bases remaining between them. Germline V CDR1 and CDR2: SEHNR, FQNEAQ (reference sequence). The CDR3 is 12 amino acids.

This chain links TRBV7-9 with TRBJ2-2; D unresolved. Material: peripheral blood. The clonotype was recovered from a man in his 60s with COVID-19, enrolled during active disease. This chain's CDR3 is CASSLNTGELFF. In DNA, the CDR3 is TGTGCCAGCAGCCTTAACACCGGGGAGCTGTTTTTT.